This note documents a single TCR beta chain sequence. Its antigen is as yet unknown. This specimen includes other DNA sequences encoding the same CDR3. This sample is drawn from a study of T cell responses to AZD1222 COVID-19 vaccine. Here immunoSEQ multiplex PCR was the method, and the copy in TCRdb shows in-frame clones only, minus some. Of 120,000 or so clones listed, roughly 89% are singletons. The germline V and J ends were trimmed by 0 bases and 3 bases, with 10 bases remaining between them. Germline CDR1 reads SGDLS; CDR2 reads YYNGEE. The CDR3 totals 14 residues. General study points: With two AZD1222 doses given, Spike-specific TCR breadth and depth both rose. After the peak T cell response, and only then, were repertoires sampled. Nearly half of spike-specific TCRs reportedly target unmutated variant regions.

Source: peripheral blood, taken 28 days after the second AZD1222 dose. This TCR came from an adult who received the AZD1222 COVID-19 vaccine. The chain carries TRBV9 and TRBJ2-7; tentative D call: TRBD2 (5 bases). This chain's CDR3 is CASSVGGGGYEQYF. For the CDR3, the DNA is TGTGCCAGCAGCGTAGGAGGCGGAGGCTACGAGCAGTACTTC.